One sample yielded the 20 T cell receptor beta chains listed below, sequenced in a study of radiation and T cells in renal cell carcinoma. Time point described: baseline pretreatment blood. Noted treatment: 15 Gy SBRT to primary tumor, nephrectomy 4 weeks later. Sequenced by immunoSEQ multiplex PCR; TCRdb stores in-frame clones only, minus some. The sample shows 95,000 to 150,000 clones, roughly 80% of them seen only once. The starting material was blood, obtained from a patient whose treatment included radiotherapy and nephrectomy. These receptors were collected from a woman in her fifties or sixties with renal cell carcinoma.

J is TRBJ2-2 and V is TRBV6-6, with D possibly matching TRBD1 (6 bases). The germline gives CDR1 MNHNY, CDR2 SVGAGI (reference sequence). The CDR3 covers 12 residues. Trimming took off 9 bases at V and 4 bases at J, with 9 bases between the two ends. The chain's CDR3 is CASKGGTGELFF. CDR3 in DNA: TGTGCCAGTAAAGGGGGCACCGGGGAGCTGTTTTTT.

The chain has TRBV28 and TRBJ2-2; the D gene is possibly TRBD2 (5 bases). Looked up from germline, CDR1 is MDHEN and CDR2 is SYDVKM. This CDR3 has 14 amino acids. Trimming removed 5 bases from V and 2 bases from J, with 9 bases in between. CDR3 in DNA: TGTGCCAGCAGTCCCCGACTAAACACCGGGGAGCTGTTTTTT. Its translation: CASSPRLNTGELFF.

This rearrangement joins TRBV9 to TRBJ2-3; D is tentatively TRBD1 or TRBD2 (5 bases each). The CDR3 runs to 16 residues. The V gene's germline CDR1 is SGDLS and CDR2 YYNGEE. With 0 bases removed from V and 4 bases from J, the gap between germline ends came to 15 bases. Here the CDR3 reads CASSVAPTGTPDTQYF. CDR3 in DNA: TGTGCCAGCAGCGTAGCTCCCACCGGGACCCCAGATACGCAGTATTTT.

The chain combines TRBV10-2 with TRBJ2-1; possibly TRBD1 or TRBD2 for D (6 bases each). The germline V and J ends were trimmed by 0 bases and 5 bases, with 20 bases remaining between them. Germline lookup yields CDR1 WSHSY and CDR2 SAAADI. The CDR3 extends over 18 amino acids. As DNA, the CDR3 is TGCGCCAGCAGTGAGTCTTTGTCCGGGGGCACAAGGGACAATGAGCAGTTCTTC. This translates into CASSESLSGGTRDNEQFF.

The V gene is TRBV7-3, the J gene TRBJ1-1, with D maybe TRBD1 (5 bases). V lost 2 bases to trimming and J lost 4 bases, with 11 bases between them. CDR3 length: 14 amino acids. The germline V gene encodes CDR1 SGHTA and CDR2 FQGTGA. CDR3: CASSLGGRGTEAFF. CDR3 DNA: TGTGCCAGCAGCTTAGGGGGACGTGGCACTGAAGCTTTCTTT. Full variable domain (rest looked up from reference TRBV7-3 and TRBJ1-1): GAGVSQTPSNKVTEKGKYVELRCDPISGHTALYWYRQSLGQGPEFLIYFQGTGAADDSGLPNDRFFAVRPEGSVSTLKIQRTERGDSAVYLCASSLGGRGTEAFFGQGTRLTVV.

The chain employs TRBV6-5 and TRBJ2-7, with TRBD2 as a possible D gene (5 bases). This CDR3 is 12 amino acids long. CDR1 and CDR2 from the germline V gene are MNHEY and SVGAGI. The V end lost 0 bases, the J end lost 7 bases, and 7 bases lay between the germline ends. CDR3 sequence: CASSYSRGEQYF. CDR3 in DNA: TGTGCCAGCAGTTACTCGAGAGGGGAGCAGTACTTC.

This clone was seen more than once but under ten times. V and J are TRBV30 and TRBJ1-5; TRBD1 might be the D (5 bases). The length of the CDR3 is 14 residues. The V end lost 4 bases, the J end lost 0 bases, and 10 bases lay between the germline ends. Germline lookup yields CDR1 GTSNPN and CDR2 SVGIG (reference sequence). CDR3 sequence: CAWTPGYSNQPQHF. In DNA form, the CDR3 reads TGTGCCTGGACGCCAGGGTATAGCAATCAGCCCCAGCATTTT.

J is TRBJ1-5 and V is TRBV2; D is ambiguous. The CDR3 contains 15 residues. Germline values: CDR1 SNHLY, CDR2 FYNNEI. Trimming pared 6 bases from V and 1 base from J, leaving 13 bases between. CDR3 in amino acids: CASRRRVGSNQPQHF. The DNA for the CDR3 is TGTGCCAGCAGGAGGCGGGTAGGGAGCAATCAGCCCCAGCATTTT. Filled out from reference TRBV2 and TRBJ1-5, the complete variable domain reads EPEVTQTPSHQVTQMGQEVILRCVPISNHLYFYWYRQILGQKVEFLVSFYNNEISEKSEIFDDQFSVERPDGSNFTLKIRSTKLEDSAMYFCASRRRVGSNQPQHFGDGTRLSIL.

This clone was seen more than once but under ten times. The chain carries TRBV27 and TRBJ2-5, with D perhaps given as TRBD1 or TRBD2 (5 bases each). CDR3 length: 16 amino acids. V lost 2 bases, J lost 0 bases, and 13 bases lay in between. The germline CDR1 and CDR2 sequences are MNHEY and SMNVEV (reference sequence). CDR3 sequence reads: CASSLNRKGHQETQYF. CDR3 coding DNA: TGTGCCAGCAGTTTAAACCGGAAGGGACACCAAGAGACCCAGTACTTC.

The chain employs TRBV4-1 and TRBJ2-3; D possibly corresponds to TRBD1 (5 bases). The CDR3 runs 15 residues. The germline V gene has CDR1 MGHRA and CDR2 YSYEKL. V shed 2 bases and J shed 0 bases, with 9 bases lying between them. The chain's CDR3 is CASSQLGLSTDTQYF. The CDR3 bases are TGCGCCAGCAGCCAACTGGGGCTTAGCACAGATACGCAGTATTTT.

This clone has a handful of counts. The V call is TRBV30, the J call TRBJ1-2; D call uncertain. Per germline, CDR1 GTSNPN and CDR2 SVGIG (reference sequence). CDR3 size: 12 residues. The V end lost 2 bases, the J end lost 8 bases, and 12 bases lay between the germline ends. CDR3 nucleotide sequence: TGTGCCTGGAGTACGGAGGCCGGAGGCTACACCTTC. Encoded protein: CAWSTEAGGYTF.

The chain joins TRBV11-2 to TRBJ2-7; D might be TRBD1 (5 bases). Germline values: CDR1 SGHAT, CDR2 FQNNGV. CDR3 length: 13 amino acids. V was pared by 1 base and J by 6 bases, with 10 bases between. Here the CDR3 DNA reads TGTGCCAGCAGCTTAGGCGTGGGGCGCGAGCAGTACTTC. Its protein is CASSLGVGREQYF.

The chain employs TRBV9 and TRBJ2-7; possibly TRBD2 for D (5 bases). Looked up from germline, CDR1 is SGDLS and CDR2 is YYNGEE. V was shortened by 0 bases and J by 6 bases, with 22 bases between the two germline ends. The CDR3 consists of 17 residues. CDR3 nucleotides: TGTGCCAGCAGCGTAGCTTTCCGAGGGTGGGGATACTGCGAGCAGTACTTC. It translates to CASSVAFRGWGYCEQYF.

The V and J genes are TRBV7-2 and TRBJ1-2; 8 bases map to TRBD1. Unmatched junction bases numbered 9, after V lost 1 base and J lost 2 bases. From germline, CDR1 is SGHTA and CDR2 FQGNSA. CDR3 size: 17 residues. As DNA, the CDR3 is TGTGCCAGCAGCTTAGTGGGGACAGGATCCGCAAACTATGGCTACACCTTC. Protein: CASSLVGTGSANYGYTF.

This clone was seen only a few times. The CDR3 spells CASSLRVGGGYNEQFF. CDR3 nucleotides: TGTGCCAGTAGTCTCCGCGTGGGCGGGGGTTACAATGAGCAGTTCTTC. The chain links TRBV19 to TRBJ2-1; TRBD2 aligns across 7 bases. This CDR3 has 16 amino acids. The trim removed 5 bases at V and 4 bases at J, leaving 11 bases unmatched. Per the germline V gene, CDR1 is LNHDA and CDR2 is SQIVND (reference sequence).

This chain joins TRBV28 and TRBJ1-6, with D hard to call. The V and J ends lost 2 bases and 9 bases respectively, with 5 bases between them. The germline CDR1 and CDR2 sequences are MDHEN and SYDVKM. The CDR3 is 12 residues long. Here the CDR3 reads CASSLPSSPLHF. The CDR3 region has the DNA TGTGCCAGCAGTTTACCTAGTTCACCCCTCCACTTT.

The chain employs TRBV5-6 and TRBJ2-1; D unresolved. V was trimmed by 5 bases and J by 8 bases, leaving 11 bases between them. Looked up from germline, CDR1 is SGHDT and CDR2 is YYEEEE. The CDR3 is 12 residues long. In DNA form, the CDR3 reads TGTGCCAGCAGTTTAGGGTGGGATGAGCAGTTCTTC. Its translation is CASSLGWDEQFF.

This chain connects TRBV28 to TRBJ2-7; D is tentatively TRBD1 or TRBD2 (5 bases each). V was pared by 5 bases and J by 0 bases, with 20 bases between. This CDR3 has 17 residues. The V gene's germline CDR1 is MDHEN and CDR2 SYDVKM. The CDR3 bases are TGTGCCAGCAGTCCCCCTTCCGGGACCGCTGACTCCTACGAGCAGTACTTC. It is translated as CASSPPSGTADSYEQYF.

This rearrangement joins TRBV9 to TRBJ1-2; 8 bases are a match to TRBD1. The CDR3 totals 16 residues. V lost 2 bases and J lost 7; bases outside the gene matches: 13. Germline values: CDR1 SGDLS, CDR2 YYNGEE. The CDR3 nucleotides are TGTGCCAGCAGCGTCACCGACAGGGCAGGGGGCCCTGGCTACACCTTC. Protein product: CASSVTDRAGGPGYTF.

The J gene is TRBJ2-2, the V gene TRBV6-5; D remains unclear. CDR3 length: 12 amino acids. The germline V and J ends were trimmed by 8 bases and 6 bases, with 10 bases remaining between them. Germline V gives CDR1 MNHEY, CDR2 SVGAGI. CDR3 protein: CASFGLPGELFF. The CDR3 bases are TGTGCCAGCTTTGGGTTACCCGGGGAGCTGTTTTTT.